A selection of T cell receptor beta chains follows, all from one sample in a study of T cell responses to AZD1222 COVID-19 vaccine. Clones were read by immunoSEQ multiplex PCR, and TCRdb kept only the in-frame ones, dropping some. This sample has roughly 100,000 clones, with more than 75% found just once. Sequencing was performed on peripheral blood, taken on day 0 of AZD1222 vaccination. Receptors were obtained from an adult in good health. The CDR3 runs from the conserved cysteine through the conserved F or W. Each record gives: V gene, J gene, clone size, CDR3 protein. Clone size is stated in some rows and not others, as once, few, many or a class when expanded.

TRBV2	TRBJ1-1	once	CASTDRLRDTEAFF
TRBV7-7	TRBJ1-1	few	CASSRVVMNTEAFF
TRBV6-5	TRBJ1-1	once	CASSSTDRKAEAFF
TRBV5-4	TRBJ1-4	NA	CASSLPNEKLFF
TRBV25-1	TRBJ1-1	NA	CASRRAGVEAFF
TRBV6-2/TRBV6-3	TRBJ1-6	NA	CASSYVGGHNSPLHF
TRBV5-1	TRBJ2-2	NA	CASSLSTYGELFF
TRBV5-8	TRBJ1-1	NA	CASSSDRGLWVSEAFF
TRBV6-1	TRBJ1-5	NA	CASSEGSQTSNQPQHF
TRBV9	TRBJ1-3	NA	CASSVGGVSGNTIYF
TRBV28	TRBJ2-7	NA	CASSLRIHRQSNYYEQYF
TRBV4-1	TRBJ2-1	few	CASSQDLGVREQFF
TRBV7-2	TRBJ1-2	NA	CASSLGRGTYGYTF
TRBV12-3/TRBV12-4	TRBJ1-5	NA	CASQRTGNQPQHF
TRBV4-1	TRBJ1-2	NA	CASSPPTGPNYGYTF
TRBV5-1	TRBJ2-5	once	CASSLGSGQETQYF
TRBV7-9	TRBJ1-2	NA	CASSSGTIYGYTF
TRBV19	TRBJ2-5	NA	CASSLRLASQETQYF
TRBV7-2	TRBJ2-5	once	CASSSGRYQETQYF
TRBV6-1	TRBJ1-5	few	CASSEFRDKFSNQPQHF
TRBV10-3	TRBJ2-1	NA	CATQGNEQFF
TRBV7-6	TRBJ1-1	NA	CASSLKGFGNTEAFF
TRBV15	TRBJ2-1	once	CATSAHLADEQFF
TRBV1	TRBJ2-1	few	CTSRARGAGSDEQFF
TRBV19	TRBJ1-2	NA	CASNTRGRPNYGYTF
TRBV7-9	TRBJ1-2	NA	CASSPSGRILYGYTF
TRBV3-1/TRBV3-2	TRBJ2-4	NA	CASSQAPLDRVLAKNIQYF
TRBV12-3/TRBV12-4	TRBJ1-6	NA	CASSLEASPLHF
TRBV21-1	TRBJ2-5	NA	CASINRGRGGRETQYF
TRBV7-9	TRBJ1-1	NA	CASSQGQGDTEAFF
TRBV6-5	TRBJ1-2	NA	CASSYQGSGRAGGYTF
TRBV5-1	TRBJ1-4	once	CASSSPMFLPNEKLFF
TRBV4-2	TRBJ2-2	NA	CASSRDMASPSNTGELFF
TRBV3-1/TRBV3-2	TRBJ1-2	NA	CASSQDGDRFYTF
TRBV18	TRBJ2-7	NA	CASSLPDRTYEQYF
TRBV2	TRBJ2-3	NA	CASSQWGNSRDTQYF
TRBV10-2	TRBJ1-5	NA	CASSEVSPINQPQHF
TRBV5-1	TRBJ1-1	NA	CASRTGVSNTEAFF
TRBV6-2/TRBV6-3	TRBJ1-5	NA	CASSYGGASNQPQHF
TRBV10-2	TRBJ1-5	medium-sized	CASSNSNQPQHF
TRBV2	TRBJ2-6	once	CASSEHPPSSGANVLTF